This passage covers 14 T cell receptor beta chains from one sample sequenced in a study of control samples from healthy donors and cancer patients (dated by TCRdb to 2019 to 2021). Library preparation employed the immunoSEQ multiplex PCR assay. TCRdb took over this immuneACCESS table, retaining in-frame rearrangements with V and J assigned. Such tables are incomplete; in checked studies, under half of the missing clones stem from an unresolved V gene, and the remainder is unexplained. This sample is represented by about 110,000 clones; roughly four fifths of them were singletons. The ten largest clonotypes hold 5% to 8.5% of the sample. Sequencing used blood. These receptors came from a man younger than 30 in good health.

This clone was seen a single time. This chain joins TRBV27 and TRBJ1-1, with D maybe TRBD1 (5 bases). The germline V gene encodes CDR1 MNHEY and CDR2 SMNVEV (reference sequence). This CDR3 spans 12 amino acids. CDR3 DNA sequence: TGTGCGACCGGGGGGATGAACACTGAAGCTTTCTTT. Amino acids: CATGGMNTEAFF.

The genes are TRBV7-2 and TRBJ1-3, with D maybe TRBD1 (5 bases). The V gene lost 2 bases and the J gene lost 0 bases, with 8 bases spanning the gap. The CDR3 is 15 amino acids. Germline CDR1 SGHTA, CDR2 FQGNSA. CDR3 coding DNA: TGTGCCAGCAGCTTAAACAGGATCTCTGGAAACACCATATATTTT. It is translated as CASSLNRISGNTIYF.

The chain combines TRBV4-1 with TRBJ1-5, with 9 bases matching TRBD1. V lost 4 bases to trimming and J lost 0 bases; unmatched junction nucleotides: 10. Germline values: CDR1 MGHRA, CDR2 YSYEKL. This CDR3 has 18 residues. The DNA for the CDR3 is TGCGCCAGCAGCCTTGGACAGGGGCGGGGATATAGCAATCAGCCCCAGCATTTT. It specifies CASSLGQGRGYSNQPQHF.

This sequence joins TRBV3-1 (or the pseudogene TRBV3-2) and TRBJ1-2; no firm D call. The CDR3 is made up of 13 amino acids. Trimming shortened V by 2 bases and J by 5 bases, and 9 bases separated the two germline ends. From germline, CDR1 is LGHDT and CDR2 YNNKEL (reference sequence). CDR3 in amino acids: CASSQSARYGYTF. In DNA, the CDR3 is TGTGCCAGCAGCCAATCGGCCCGATATGGCTACACCTTC.

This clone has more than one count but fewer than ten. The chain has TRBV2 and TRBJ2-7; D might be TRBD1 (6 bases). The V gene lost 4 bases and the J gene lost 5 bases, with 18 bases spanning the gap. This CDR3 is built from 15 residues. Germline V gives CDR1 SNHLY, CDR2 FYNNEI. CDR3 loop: CASSVTLYRADEQYF. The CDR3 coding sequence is TGTGCCAGCAGTGTTACTCTTTACAGGGCGGACGAGCAGTACTTC.

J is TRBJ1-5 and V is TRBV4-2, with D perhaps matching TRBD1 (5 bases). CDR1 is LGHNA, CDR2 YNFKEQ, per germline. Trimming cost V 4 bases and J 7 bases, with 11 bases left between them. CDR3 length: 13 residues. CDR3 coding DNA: TGTGCCAGCAGCCCCCAGCGGGGGCAGCCCCAGCATTTT. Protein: CASSPQRGQPQHF.

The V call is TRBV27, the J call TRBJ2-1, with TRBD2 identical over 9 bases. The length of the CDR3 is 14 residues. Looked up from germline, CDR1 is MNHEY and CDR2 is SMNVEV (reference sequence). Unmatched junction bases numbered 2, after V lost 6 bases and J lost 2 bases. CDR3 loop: CASSLAGAYNEQFF. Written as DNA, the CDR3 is TGTGCCAGCAGCTTAGCGGGGGCCTACAATGAGCAGTTCTTC.

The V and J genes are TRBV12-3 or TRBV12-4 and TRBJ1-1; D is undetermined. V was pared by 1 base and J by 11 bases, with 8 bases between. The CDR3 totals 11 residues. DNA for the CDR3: TGTGCCAGCAGTTTAGGTTTGGGGGCTTTCTTT. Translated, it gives CASSLGLGAFF.

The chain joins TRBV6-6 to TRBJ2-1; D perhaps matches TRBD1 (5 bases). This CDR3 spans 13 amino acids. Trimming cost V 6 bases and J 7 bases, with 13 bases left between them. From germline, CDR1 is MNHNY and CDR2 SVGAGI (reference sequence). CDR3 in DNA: TGTGCCAGCAGGAACGGAGCAGGGAATGAGCAGTTCTTC. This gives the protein CASRNGAGNEQFF.

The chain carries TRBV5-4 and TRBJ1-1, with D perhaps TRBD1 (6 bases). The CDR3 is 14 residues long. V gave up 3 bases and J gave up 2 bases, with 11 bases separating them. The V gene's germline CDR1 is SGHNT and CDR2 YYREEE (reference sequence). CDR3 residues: CASSSRDINTEAFF. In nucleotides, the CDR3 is TGTGCCAGCAGCTCCAGGGACATTAACACTGAAGCTTTCTTT.

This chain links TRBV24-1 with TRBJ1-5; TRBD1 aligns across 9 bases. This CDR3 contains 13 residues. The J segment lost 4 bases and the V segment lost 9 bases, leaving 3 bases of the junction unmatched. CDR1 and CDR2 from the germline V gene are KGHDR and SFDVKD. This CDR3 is CATAGQGNQPQHF. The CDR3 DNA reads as TGTGCCACCGCGGGACAGGGAAATCAGCCCCAGCATTTT.

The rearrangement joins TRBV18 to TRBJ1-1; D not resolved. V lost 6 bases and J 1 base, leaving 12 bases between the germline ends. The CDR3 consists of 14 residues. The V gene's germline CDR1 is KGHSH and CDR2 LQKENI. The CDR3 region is CASSQDGRNTEAFF. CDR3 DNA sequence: TGTGCCAGCTCTCAGGACGGTCGGAACACTGAAGCTTTCTTT.

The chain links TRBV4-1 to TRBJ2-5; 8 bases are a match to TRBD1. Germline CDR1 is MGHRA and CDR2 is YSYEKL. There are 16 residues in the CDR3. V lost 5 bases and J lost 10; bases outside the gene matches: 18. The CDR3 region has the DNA TGCGCCAGCAGCAAACCTACAGGGGGTGGTTTGGGGGGCCAGTACTTC. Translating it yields CASSKPTGGGLGGQYF.

Written as DNA, the CDR3 is TGTGCCAGCAGCTTGGATCCCGGGACAGGGGGTGAAGCTTTCTTT. Its translation: CASSLDPGTGGEAFF. This chain links TRBV5-4 with TRBJ1-1; 11 bases match TRBD1. CDR1 is SGHNT, CDR2 YYREEE, per germline (reference sequence). The CDR3 contains 15 residues. J was trimmed by 7 bases and V by 0 bases; bases with no gene match: 5.